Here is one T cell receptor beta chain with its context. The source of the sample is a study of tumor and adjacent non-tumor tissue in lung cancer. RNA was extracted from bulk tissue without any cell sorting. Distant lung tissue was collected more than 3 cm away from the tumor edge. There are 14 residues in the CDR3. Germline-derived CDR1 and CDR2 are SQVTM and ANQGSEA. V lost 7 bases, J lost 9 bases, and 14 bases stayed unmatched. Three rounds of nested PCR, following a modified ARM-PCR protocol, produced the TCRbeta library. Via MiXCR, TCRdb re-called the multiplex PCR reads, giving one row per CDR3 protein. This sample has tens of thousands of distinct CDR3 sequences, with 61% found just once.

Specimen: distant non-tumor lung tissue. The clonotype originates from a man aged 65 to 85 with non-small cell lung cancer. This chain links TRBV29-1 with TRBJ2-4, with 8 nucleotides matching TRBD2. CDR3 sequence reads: CSAKNRGGEAIQYF. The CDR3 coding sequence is TGCAGCGCCAAGAACCGGGGGGGGGAGGCCATTCAGTACTTC.